A single sample gave rise to the 11 T cell receptor beta chains below, sequenced in a study of cytomegalovirus exposure and HLA in healthy donors. Both 60 Vbeta primers and 13 Jbeta primers went into the PCR. Some clones are missing from TCRdb's copy, which holds only in-frame ones; the method was immunoSEQ multiplex PCR. Of roughly 130,000 clones detected, over 80% appear once; the ten largest clones hold less than 2.5%. The source material was PBMCs. These receptors were obtained from a man younger than 45 in good health and CMV-seronegative.

This rearrangement joins TRBV7-2 to TRBJ1-1, with D perhaps matching TRBD1 (5 bases). Trimming took off 1 base at V and 6 bases at J, with 9 bases between the two ends. Germline values: CDR1 SGHTA, CDR2 FQGNSA. The CDR3 contains 13 residues. In DNA, the CDR3 is TGTGCCAGCAGCTTAGGGGGCTTATCTGAAGCTTTCTTT. Its protein product is CASSLGGLSEAFF.

The chain links TRBV19 to TRBJ1-2; 10 bases match TRBD1. The CDR3 sequence is 15 residues long. Looked up from germline, CDR1 is LNHDA and CDR2 is SQIVND (reference sequence). After removal of 1 base from V and 6 bases from J, the junction contained 5 bases not matched to a gene. The DNA for the CDR3 is TGTGCCAGTAGTATAGTCCGACAGGGGGCGAATGGCTACACCTTC. Residues: CASSIVRQGANGYTF. The whole variable domain, filled in from reference TRBV19 and TRBJ1-2, reads DGGITQSPKYLFRKEGQNVTLSCEQNLNHDAMYWYRQDPGQGLRLIYYSQIVNDFQKGDIAEGYSVSREKKESFPLTVTSAQKNPTAFYLCASSIVRQGANGYTFGSGTRLTVV.

This chain connects TRBV2 to TRBJ1-4; TRBD1 aligns across 9 bases. This CDR3 is 16 amino acids long. Germline CDR1 SNHLY, CDR2 FYNNEI. The trim removed 6 bases at V and 8 bases at J, leaving 13 bases unmatched. CDR3 coding DNA: TGTGCCAGCAGGGCGACTTCGGGACAGGGAGACGAAAAACTGTTTTTT. As protein: CASRATSGQGDEKLFF.

This rearrangement joins TRBV7-9 to TRBJ1-2, with D uncertain. With 2 bases removed from V and 2 bases from J, the gap between germline ends came to 9 bases. The germline V gene encodes CDR1 SEHNR and CDR2 FQNEAQ (reference sequence). The length of the CDR3 is 14 residues. The CDR3 coding sequence is TGTGCCAGCAGCTTACTACAGATGAACTATGGCTACACCTTC. This sequence encodes CASSLLQMNYGYTF.

This clone appeared a single time. V usage is TRBV7-9 and J usage is TRBJ2-5; 10 bases fit TRBD2. This CDR3 has 15 residues. Per the germline V gene, CDR1 is SEHNR and CDR2 is FQNEAQ (reference sequence). Losses at the gene ends were 4 bases for V and 1 base for J; bases not matched to a gene: 3. For the CDR3, the DNA is TGTGCCAGCAGCTGGCTAGCGGGGGCCCAAGAGACCCAGTACTTC. It yields the protein CASSWLAGAQETQYF.

The chain combines TRBV4-1 with TRBJ1-2; possible D gene TRBD1, 6 bases. Trimming removed 3 bases from V and 8 bases from J, with 13 bases in between. CDR1 is MGHRA and CDR2 is YSYEKL in the germline V gene. The CDR3 length is 13 residues. CDR3 amino acids: CASSQGDIRGYTF. The CDR3 DNA follows: TGCGCCAGCAGCCAGGGGGACATTAGGGGCTACACCTTC.

The chain has TRBV19 and TRBJ2-2, with TRBD1 matching 10 bases. In germline, CDR1 is LNHDA, CDR2 SQIVND (reference sequence). V shed 8 bases, J shed 6 bases, and the junction held 3 bases outside the gene matches. The CDR3 has 13 amino acids. The CDR3 reads CASGTGVAGELFF. The CDR3, as DNA: TGTGCCAGTGGGACAGGGGTAGCCGGGGAGCTGTTTTTT. Filled out from reference TRBV19 and TRBJ2-2, the complete variable domain reads DGGITQSPKYLFRKEGQNVTLSCEQNLNHDAMYWYRQDPGQGLRLIYYSQIVNDFQKGDIAEGYSVSREKKESFPLTVTSAQKNPTAFYLCASGTGVAGELFFGEGSRLTVL.

V gene TRBV15 combines with J gene TRBJ2-3; 9 nucleotides align to TRBD2. V gave up 1 base and J gave up 2 bases; unmatched junction bases: 4. Germline values: CDR1 LNHNV, CDR2 YYDKDF (reference sequence). There are 16 residues in the CDR3. CDR3 sequence: CATSRGSGGHTDTQYF. The CDR3 DNA follows: TGTGCCACCAGCAGAGGTAGCGGGGGACACACAGATACGCAGTATTTT.

The chain couples TRBV30 to TRBJ1-6, with D possibly matching TRBD1 (5 bases). This CDR3 contains 12 residues. Germline V gives CDR1 GTSNPN, CDR2 SVGIG (reference sequence). Between the trimmed V and J ends, which lost 4 bases and 10 bases, there was a span of 11 bases. CDR3 amino acids: CAWTGGASPLHF. Written as DNA, the CDR3 is TGTGCCTGGACGGGCGGGGCATCACCCCTCCACTTT.

This clone showed up just once. The CDR3 region is CASSPLEGGSNQPQHF. The DNA for the CDR3 is TGTGCCAGTAGTCCGCTAGAAGGCGGTAGCAATCAGCCCCAGCATTTT. The genes are TRBV19 and TRBJ1-5; no clear D. The CDR3 contains 16 residues. Germline CDR1 is LNHDA and CDR2 is SQIVND (reference sequence). The V end lost 5 bases, the J end lost 0 bases, and 14 bases lay between the germline ends.

The J gene is TRBJ2-5, the V gene TRBV5-1, with D possibly matching TRBD1 (5 bases). CDR1 is SGHRS and CDR2 is YFSETQ in the germline V gene. This CDR3 is 15 amino acids long. Trimming removed 0 bases at V and 7 bases at J, with 16 bases between. For the CDR3, the DNA is TGCGCCAGCAGCTTGGCCTTAGGGGCCTTGGGGACCCAGTACTTC. Translation: CASSLALGALGTQYF.